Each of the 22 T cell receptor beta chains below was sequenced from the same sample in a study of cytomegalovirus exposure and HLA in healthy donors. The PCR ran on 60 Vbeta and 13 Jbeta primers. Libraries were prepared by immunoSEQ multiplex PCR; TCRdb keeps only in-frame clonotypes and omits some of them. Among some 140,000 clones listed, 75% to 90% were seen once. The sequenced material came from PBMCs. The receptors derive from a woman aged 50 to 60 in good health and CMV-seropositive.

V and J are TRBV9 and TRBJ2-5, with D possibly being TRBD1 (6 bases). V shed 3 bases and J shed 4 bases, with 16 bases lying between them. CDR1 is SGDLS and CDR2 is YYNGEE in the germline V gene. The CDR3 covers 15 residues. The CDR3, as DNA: TGTGCCAGCAGCGCAAGGACAGACCCGGGAGAGACCCAGTACTTC. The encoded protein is CASSARTDPGETQYF.

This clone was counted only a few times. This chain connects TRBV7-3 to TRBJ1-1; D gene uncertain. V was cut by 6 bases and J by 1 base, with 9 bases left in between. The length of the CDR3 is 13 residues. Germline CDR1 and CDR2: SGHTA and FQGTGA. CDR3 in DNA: TGTGCCAGCAGTGCAGGTGCGAACACTGAAGCTTTCTTT. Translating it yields CASSAGANTEAFF.

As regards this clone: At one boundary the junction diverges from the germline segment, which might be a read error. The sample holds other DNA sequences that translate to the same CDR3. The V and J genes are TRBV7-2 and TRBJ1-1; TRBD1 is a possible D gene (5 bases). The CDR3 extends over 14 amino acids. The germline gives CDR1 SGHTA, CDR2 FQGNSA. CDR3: CASSAFRDNTEAFF. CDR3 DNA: TGCGCCAGCAGCGCCTTCAGGGATAACACTGAAGCTTTCTTT.

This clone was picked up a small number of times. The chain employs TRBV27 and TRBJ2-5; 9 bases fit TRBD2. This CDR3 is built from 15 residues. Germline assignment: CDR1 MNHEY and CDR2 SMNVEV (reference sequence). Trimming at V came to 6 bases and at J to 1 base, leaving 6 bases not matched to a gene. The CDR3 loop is CASRSGRWRQETQYF. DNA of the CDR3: TGTGCCAGCAGAAGCGGGAGGTGGCGCCAAGAGACCCAGTACTTC.

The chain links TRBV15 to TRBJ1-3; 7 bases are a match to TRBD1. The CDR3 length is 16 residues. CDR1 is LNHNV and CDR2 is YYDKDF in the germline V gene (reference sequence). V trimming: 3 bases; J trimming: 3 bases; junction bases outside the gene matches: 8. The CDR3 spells CATSSTNRDSGNTIYF. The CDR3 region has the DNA TGTGCCACCAGCAGCACAAACAGGGACAGTGGAAACACCATATATTTT. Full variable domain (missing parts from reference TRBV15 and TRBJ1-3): DAMVIQNPRYQVTQFGKPVTLSCSQTLNHNVMYWYQQKSSQAPKLLFHYYDKDFNNEADTPDNFQSRRPNTSFCFLDIRSPGLGDTAMYLCATSSTNRDSGNTIYFGEGSWLTVV.

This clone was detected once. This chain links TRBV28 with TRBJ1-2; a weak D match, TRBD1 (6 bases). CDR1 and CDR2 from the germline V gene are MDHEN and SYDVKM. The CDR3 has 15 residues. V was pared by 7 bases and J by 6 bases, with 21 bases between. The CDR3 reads CASTIQGRDRHGYTF. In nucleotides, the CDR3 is TGTGCCAGCACCATACAGGGAAGGGATAGACATGGCTACACCTTC.

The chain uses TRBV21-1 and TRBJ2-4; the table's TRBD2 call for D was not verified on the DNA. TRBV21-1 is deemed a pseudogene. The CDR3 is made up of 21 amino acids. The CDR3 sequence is CASSNRGYPAGGRGAKNIQYF. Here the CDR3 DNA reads TGTGCCAGCAGCAATCGGGGGTACCCAGCGGGGGGGCGGGGGGCCAAAAACATTCAGTACTTC.

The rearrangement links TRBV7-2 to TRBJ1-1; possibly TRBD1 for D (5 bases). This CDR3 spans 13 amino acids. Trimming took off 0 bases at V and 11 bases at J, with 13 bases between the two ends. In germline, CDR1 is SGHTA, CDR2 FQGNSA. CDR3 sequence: CASSLAGGERAFF. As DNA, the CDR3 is TGTGCCAGCAGCTTAGCGGGGGGGGAGAGGGCTTTCTTT.

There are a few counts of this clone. The CDR3 DNA sequence: TGTGCCAGCAGGATACTAGCGGGAACTAACACCGGGGAGCTGTTTTTT. As protein: CASRILAGTNTGELFF. V is TRBV27 and J is TRBJ2-2; 10 bases are shared with TRBD2. CDR1 is MNHEY and CDR2 is SMNVEV in the germline V gene (reference sequence). Trimming at V came to 6 bases and at J to 2 bases, leaving 6 bases not matched to a gene. The CDR3 length is 16 residues.

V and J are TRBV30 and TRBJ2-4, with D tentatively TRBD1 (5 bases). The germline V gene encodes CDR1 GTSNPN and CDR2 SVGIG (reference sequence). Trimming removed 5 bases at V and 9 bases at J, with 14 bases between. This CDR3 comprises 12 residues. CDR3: CAWGETRGIQYF. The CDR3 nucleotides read TGTGCCTGGGGGGAAACAAGGGGCATTCAGTACTTC. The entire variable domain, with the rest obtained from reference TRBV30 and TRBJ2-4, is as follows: SQTIHQWPATLVQPVGSPLSLECTVEGTSNPNLYWYRQAAGRGLQLLFYSVGIGQISSEVPQNLSASRPQDRQFILSSKKLLLSDSGFYLCAWGETRGIQYFGAGTRLSVL.

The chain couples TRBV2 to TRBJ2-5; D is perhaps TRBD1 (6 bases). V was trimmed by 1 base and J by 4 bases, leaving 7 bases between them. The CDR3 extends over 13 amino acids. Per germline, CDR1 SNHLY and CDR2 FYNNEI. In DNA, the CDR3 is TGTGCCAGCAGTGAAGGGACAGCAGAGACCCAGTACTTC. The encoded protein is CASSEGTAETQYF.

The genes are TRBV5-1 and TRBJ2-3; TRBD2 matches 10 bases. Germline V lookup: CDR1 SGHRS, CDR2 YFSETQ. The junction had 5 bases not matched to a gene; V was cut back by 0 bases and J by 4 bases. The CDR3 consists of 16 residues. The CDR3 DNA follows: TGCGCCAGCAGCTTGGATCCTAGCGGGAGCGCAGATACGCAGTATTTT. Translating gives CASSLDPSGSADTQYF.

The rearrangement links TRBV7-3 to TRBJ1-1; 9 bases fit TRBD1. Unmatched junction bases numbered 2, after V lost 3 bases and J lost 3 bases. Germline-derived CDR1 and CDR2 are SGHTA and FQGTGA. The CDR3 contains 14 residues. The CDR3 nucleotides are TGTGCCAGCAGCTTCCGACAGGGGGACACTGAAGCTTTCTTT. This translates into CASSFRQGDTEAFF.

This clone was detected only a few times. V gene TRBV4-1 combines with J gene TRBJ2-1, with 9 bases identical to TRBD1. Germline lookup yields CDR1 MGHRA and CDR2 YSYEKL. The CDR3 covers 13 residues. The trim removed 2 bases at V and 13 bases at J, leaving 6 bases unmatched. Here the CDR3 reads CASSQTGTGFQFF. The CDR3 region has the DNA TGCGCCAGCAGCCAAACCGGGACAGGGTTCCAGTTCTTC.

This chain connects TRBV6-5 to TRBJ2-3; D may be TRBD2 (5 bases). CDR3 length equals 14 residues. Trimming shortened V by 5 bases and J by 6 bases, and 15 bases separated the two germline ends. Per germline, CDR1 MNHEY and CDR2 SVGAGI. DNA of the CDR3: TGTGCCAGCAGTCCTAGCACGAGGTCGGATACGCAGTATTTT. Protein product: CASSPSTRSDTQYF.

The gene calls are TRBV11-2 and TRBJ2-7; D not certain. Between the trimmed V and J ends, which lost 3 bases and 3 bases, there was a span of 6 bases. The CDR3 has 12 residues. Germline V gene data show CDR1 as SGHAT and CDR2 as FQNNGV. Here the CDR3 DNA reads TGTGCCAGCAGCTTTCAGGTCTACGAGCAGTACTTC. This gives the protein CASSFQVYEQYF.

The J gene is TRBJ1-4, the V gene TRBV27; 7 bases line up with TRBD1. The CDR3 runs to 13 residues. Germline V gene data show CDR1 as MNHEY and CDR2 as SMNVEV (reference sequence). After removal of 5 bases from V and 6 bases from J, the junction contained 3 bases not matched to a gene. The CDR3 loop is CASSLTGDEKLFF. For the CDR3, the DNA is TGTGCCAGCAGTCTAACAGGGGATGAAAAACTGTTTTTT.

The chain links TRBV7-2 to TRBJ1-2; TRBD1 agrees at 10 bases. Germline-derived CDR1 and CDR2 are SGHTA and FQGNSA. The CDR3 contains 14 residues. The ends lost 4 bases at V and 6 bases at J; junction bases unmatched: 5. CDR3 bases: TGTGCCAGCAGCTCGACAGGGGGCGTGGATGGCTACACCTTC. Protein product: CASSSTGGVDGYTF.

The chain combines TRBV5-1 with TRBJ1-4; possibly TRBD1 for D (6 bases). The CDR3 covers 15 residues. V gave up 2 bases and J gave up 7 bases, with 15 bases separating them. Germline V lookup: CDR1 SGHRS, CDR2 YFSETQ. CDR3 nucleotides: TGCGCCAGCAGCTTAGACCCGGGGGGCGTTGAAAAACTGTTTTTT. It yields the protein CASSLDPGGVEKLFF.

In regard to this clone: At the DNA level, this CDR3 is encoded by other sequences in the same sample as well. The CDR3 loop reads CASSTTTEPAYEQYF. CDR3 DNA sequence: TGTGCCAGTAGTACCACGACAGAGCCGGCATACGAGCAGTACTTC. The chain employs TRBV19 and TRBJ2-7; D is possibly TRBD1 (5 bases). CDR1 and CDR2 from the germline V gene are LNHDA and SQIVND (reference sequence). Between the trimmed V and J ends, which lost 4 bases and 4 bases, there was a span of 17 bases. This CDR3 comprises 15 residues.

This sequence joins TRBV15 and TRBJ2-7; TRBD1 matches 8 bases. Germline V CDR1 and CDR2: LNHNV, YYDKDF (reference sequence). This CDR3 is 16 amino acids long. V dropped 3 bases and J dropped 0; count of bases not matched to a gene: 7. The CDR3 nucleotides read TGTGCCACCAGCAGGATTGGACAGGGAGGCTCCTACGAGCAGTACTTC. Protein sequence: CATSRIGQGGSYEQYF.

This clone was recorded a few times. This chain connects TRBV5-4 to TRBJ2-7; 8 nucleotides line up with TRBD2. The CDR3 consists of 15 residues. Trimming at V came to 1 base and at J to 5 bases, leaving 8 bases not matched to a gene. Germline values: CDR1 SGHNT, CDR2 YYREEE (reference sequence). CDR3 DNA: TGTGCCAGCAGCTTGAAGCTAAGCGGGAGTGACGAGCAGTACTTC. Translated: CASSLKLSGSDEQYF.